The present entry profiles one T cell receptor (beta chain) with its context. As yet, its antigen is unknown. The data derive from a study of CD8 T cells in Susac syndrome. RNA amounts of 0.5 to 1 ug underwent reverse transcription with random hexamers. In TCRdb, the immunoSEQ multiplex PCR reads were re-called with MiXCR into one record per CDR3 protein. The table includes 100,000 to 150,000 distinct CDR3 sequences, approximately 93% detected once. Each multiple sclerosis control was a treatment-naive patient with relapsing-remitting disease that was either stable or active. Negative isolation yielded the CD8+ and CD4+ T cells, while FACS enriched the TEMRA cells. Study outcomes and limitations: That the number of individuals in its TCR sequencing and HLA analysis was relatively small was acknowledged by the study.

This TCR was recovered from a human donor with multiple sclerosis. The sample was CD8+ T cells from PBMCs.

The CDR3 DNA sequence: TGTGCCAGCAGTTTGGGTTTTTTACAGGGGGCGGTTGGGGCCAACGTCCTGACTTTC. Translating it yields CASSLGFLQGAVGANVLTF. The chain joins TRBV27 to TRBJ2-6, with TRBD1 identical over 9 bases. The CDR3 spans 19 residues. Trimming took 3 bases from V and 3 from J; bases not matched to a gene: 12. Germline V gene data show CDR1 as MNHEY and CDR2 as SMNVEV (reference sequence). The full variable domain, with the rest looked up from reference TRBV27 and TRBJ2-6, is EAQVTQNPRYLITVTGKKLTVTCSQNMNHEYMSWYRQDPGLGLRQIYYSMNVEVTDKGDVPEGYKVSRKEKRNFPLILESPSPNQTSLYFCASSLGFLQGAVGANVLTFGAGSRLTVL.